The 10 T cell receptor beta chains presented below share a single source sample, sequenced in a study of blood T cells in healthy people across ages. A sample-barcoded 5' primer and a J-beta primer mix were used in a second PCR of about 7 to 12 cycles. MiXCR, run by TCRdb on the 5' RACE reads, gives a single entry per CDR3 protein. The sample consists of about 1,800,000 distinct CDR3 sequences, 28% of them appearing once. The sample taken for sequencing was blood. All receptors come from a woman aged 25 to 39 in good health.

This chain joins TRBV6-1 and TRBJ2-4, with D perhaps matching TRBD2 (6 bases). V was clipped by 4 bases and J by 9 bases, with 13 bases between them. The CDR3 spans 13 residues. From germline, CDR1 is MNHNS and CDR2 SASEGT. The CDR3 DNA is TGTGCCAGCAGTGTGCGGGGAAGGGGCATTCAGTACTTC. This sequence encodes CASSVRGRGIQYF.

This clonotype was counted at least ten times. This chain connects TRBV7-2 to TRBJ2-7; possible D gene TRBD2, 7 bases. The CDR3 consists of 15 residues. V lost 6 bases and J lost 0, with 15 bases in between. The V gene's germline CDR1 is SGHTA and CDR2 FQGNSA. CDR3 in DNA: TGTGCCAGCAGTCAAGGGAGGGGGTCCTCCTACGAGCAGTACTTC. Amino acids: CASSQGRGSSYEQYF.

The chain joins TRBV18 to TRBJ1-1; D is ambiguous. The germline V gene has CDR1 KGHSH and CDR2 LQKENI. V was shortened by 5 bases and J by 1 base, with 23 bases between the two germline ends. The CDR3 sequence is 18 residues long. The CDR3 DNA reads as TGTGCCAGCTCATCCTTAGTGTCCGGGAAGTGGGGGAACACTGAAGCTTTCTTT. Translated, it gives CASSSLVSGKWGNTEAFF.

This clonotype has at least ten counts. The junction shows a germline mismatch at one end, possibly a read error. The chain employs TRBV7-2 and TRBJ2-1; the D gene is possibly TRBD1 (6 bases). The CDR3 loop spans 14 amino acids. The germline V gene encodes CDR1 SGHTA and CDR2 FQGNSA. CDR3 sequence reads: CASSSQGGDNEQFF. DNA of the CDR3: TGTGCTAGCAGCTCCCAAGGGGGAGATAATGAGCAGTTCTTC.

The chain has TRBV20-1 and TRBJ1-1; D remains unclear. The CDR3 is 14 amino acids. Per germline, CDR1 DFQATT and CDR2 SNEGSKA (reference sequence). V gave up 0 bases and J gave up 6 bases, with 14 bases separating them. The CDR3 sequence is CSAREVVRASEAFF. The CDR3, as DNA: TGCAGTGCTAGAGAGGTAGTCAGAGCATCTGAAGCTTTCTTT.

The chain has TRBV7-9 and TRBJ1-4; 10 bases line up with TRBD1. CDR1 is SEHNR and CDR2 is FQNEAQ in the germline V gene (reference sequence). The CDR3 sequence is 13 residues long. V was pared by 8 bases and J by 10 bases, with 7 bases of the junction left unmatched. CDR3 residues: CASLWTGGGKLFF. CDR3 DNA: TGTGCCAGCCTTTGGACAGGGGGTGGAAAACTGTTTTTT.

The chain has TRBV5-1 and TRBJ2-7; D ambiguous. Germline values: CDR1 SGHRS, CDR2 YFSETQ. V lost 0 bases and J 3 bases, leaving 7 bases between the germline ends. This CDR3 has 13 amino acids. CDR3 DNA: TGCGCCAGCAGCTTGGATCCGGTCTACGAGCAGTACTTC. This translates into CASSLDPVYEQYF.

V is TRBV9 and J is TRBJ2-1, with D possibly TRBD2 on 5 matching bases. CDR3 length: 15 amino acids. V lost 0 bases and J 7 bases, leaving 14 bases between the germline ends. Germline loops: CDR1 SGDLS, CDR2 YYNGEE. CDR3 amino acids: CASSVVAGYGNEQFF. CDR3 nucleotides: TGTGCCAGCAGCGTAGTGGCGGGTTACGGGAATGAGCAGTTCTTC. Together with reference TRBV9 and TRBJ2-1, the CDR3 gives the full variable domain: DSGVTQTPKHLITATGQRVTLRCSPRSGDLSVYWYQQSLDQGLQFLIQYYNGEERAKGNILERFSAQQFPDLHSELNLSSLELGDSALYFCASSVVAGYGNEQFFGPGTRLTVL.

This clonotype was detected a few times. DNA for the CDR3: TGTGCTAGTGGTTTATTAGCGGGAGGGAGAGATACGCAGTATTTT. Translation: CASGLLAGGRDTQYF. V gene TRBV12-5 combines with J gene TRBJ2-3; TRBD2 matches 11 bases. J lost 5 bases, V lost 3 bases, and 4 bases had no gene match. From germline, CDR1 is LGHNT and CDR2 FRNRAP. The CDR3 spans 15 residues.

In this sample, this clonotype turned up many times. The chain links TRBV7-2 to TRBJ1-5; weak D call: TRBD1 (6 bases). V lost 3 bases to trimming and J lost 6 bases, with 12 bases between them. CDR3 length: 14 amino acids. Per germline, CDR1 SGHTA and CDR2 FQGNSA. The CDR3 reads CASSFDRFGQPQHF. In DNA, the CDR3 is TGTGCCAGCAGCTTTGACAGGTTCGGTCAGCCCCAGCATTTT.